This T cell receptor (beta chain) originates from a study of blood T cell repertoires in COVID-19. Study background: Samples came from the United States, Italy and Spain, spanning acute and convalescent COVID-19. Sources were T cells, B-cell-depleted T cells, or PBMCs; the material itself was cDNA or gDNA.

The V and J ends lost 5 bases and 1 base, in that order; junction bases with no gene match: 10. There are 17 residues in the CDR3. Germline V gene sequence: CDR1 SGHVS, CDR2 FQNEAQ. Methods used by the authors: Reference gene primer amplification gave nucleated cell count estimates. The data were produced by immunoSEQ multiplex PCR, yet TCRdb's version contains in-frame clones alone and is incomplete. That table gives V, J and clone size, and the DNA gave D and trimming. The sample yields 150,000 to 200,000 clones, roughly 86% seen once. The chain couples TRBV7-8 to TRBJ2-5; 10 bases are shared with TRBD2. The sample comprised peripheral blood. This clonotype was obtained from a man between 35 and 55 years old who had recovered from COVID-19. In nucleotides, the CDR3 is TGTGCCAGCAGCCCCCGGGGAAGCGGGGGGGCCCAAGAGACCCAGTACTTC. Translation gives CASSPRGSGGAQETQYF.